This TCR beta chain was profiled in a study of memory CD4+ T cells and cytomegalovirus serostatus. Study details: This sample comes from healthy Belgian adults, under 10 CMV seropositive, approximately 23 seronegative.

The sample holds a few counts of this clone. The antigen is not known. Study-level results: Repertoires predicted CMV serostatus with median bootstrapped AUC of around 0.95.

This CDR3 is 11 amino acids long. The V and J ends lost 6 bases and 2 bases respectively, with 7 bases between them. Germline assignment: CDR1 SQVTM and CDR2 ANQGSEA. Produced via immunoSEQ multiplex PCR; TCRdb's table is partial and in-frame only. The sample carries fewer than 50,000 clones, roughly four fifths recorded once. Single viable CD3+CD4+CD8-CD45RO+ cells were sorted as the memory CD4+ T cells. This receptor was identified in an adult in good health and CMV-seronegative. The rearrangement joins TRBV29-1 to TRBJ1-2, with a weak D call TRBD1 (6 bases). Sequencing used memory CD4+ T cells from blood. In nucleotides, the CDR3 is TGCAGCGTCGGACAGAACTATGGCTACACCTTC. Translated, it gives CSVGQNYGYTF.